The 16 T cell receptor beta chains below were found in one sample sequenced in a study of CD8+CD57+ T cells in acquired aplastic anemia. The template used for profiling TCR beta VDJ and CDR3 was genomic DNA. TCRdb recomputed calls from the reads with MiXCR, one row per CDR3 protein. This table holds roughly 250,000 distinct CDR3 sequences, less than 85% found once. Individuals selected for sequencing had exhibited CD8+CD57+ cell expansion on flow cytometry. Sequenced material: sorted CD4+, CD8+, or CD8+CD57+ T cells (not recorded which) from PBMCs. These receptors came from a human donor with aplastic anemia.

The chain joins TRBV11-3 to TRBJ1-2; weak D call: TRBD1 (6 bases). Germline CDR1 is SGHNT and CDR2 is YENEEA. The CDR3 extends over 16 amino acids. Trimming pared 2 bases from V and 3 bases from J, leaving 16 bases between. The CDR3 reads CASSLRLTGLDYGYTF. Written as DNA, the CDR3 is TGTGCCAGCAGCTTACGGCTGACAGGCTTGGACTATGGCTACACCTTC.

The chain carries TRBV7-8 and TRBJ2-7; 8 bases are a match to TRBD1. The CDR3 is 18 amino acids. V shed 3 bases and J 3 bases; nucleotides not matched to a gene: 16. Germline loops: CDR1 SGHVS, CDR2 FQNEAQ. The CDR3 loop reads CASSLPGGADDVYYEQYV. CDR3 bases: TGTGCCAGCAGCTTGCCAGGGGGCGCCGACGATGTTTACTACGAGCAGTACGTC.

V usage is TRBV5-5 and J usage is TRBJ2-1, with TRBD2 matching 10 bases. The CDR3 totals 17 residues. Trimming removed 2 bases from V and 6 bases from J; junction bases left unmatched: 11. Germline CDR1 is SGHKS and CDR2 is YYEKEE (reference sequence). CDR3 coding DNA: TGTGCCAGCAGCTTTGGAGCGGGGGGGCGCGTCTCCAATGAGCAGTTCTTC. Residues: CASSFGAGGRVSNEQFF.

The chain employs TRBV7-9 and TRBJ1-1; perhaps TRBD1 as D (6 bases). V gave up 0 bases and J gave up 3 bases, with 8 bases separating them. The V gene's germline CDR1 is SEHNR and CDR2 FQNEAQ (reference sequence). The CDR3 is made up of 14 amino acids. CDR3 sequence: CASSLAGADTEAFF. The CDR3 coding sequence is TGTGCCAGCAGCTTAGCGGGGGCGGACACTGAAGCTTTCTTT. Together with reference TRBV7-9 and TRBJ1-1, the CDR3 gives the full variable domain: DTGVSQNPRHKITKRGQNVTFRCDPISEHNRLYWYRQTLGQGPEFLTYFQNEAQLEKSRLLSDRFSAERPKGSFSTLEIQRTEQGDSAMYLCASSLAGADTEAFFGQGTRLTVV.

Notes on this clonotype: Without the conserved terminal phenylalanine or tryptophan, this CDR3 likely stems from a read error. No DNA is shown, since the ends of the CDR3 on it are uncertain; the CDR3 is the one TCRdb lists. The gene calls are TRBV19 and TRBJ2-1; the D call in the table, TRBD1, was not verified against the DNA. The CDR3 length equals 16 residues, ends included. CDR1 is LNHDA and CDR2 is SQIVND in the germline V gene (reference sequence). Here the CDR3 reads CASSIARGGDNDEFFV.

This chain uses TRBV19 with TRBJ2-7, with D tentatively TRBD1 or TRBD2 (7 bases each). The CDR3 contains 14 residues. Trimming cost V 8 bases and J 3 bases, with 17 bases left between them. Germline CDR1 LNHDA, CDR2 SQIVND (reference sequence). CDR3 residues: CASRRAGGDYEQYF. The DNA for the CDR3 is TGTGCCAGTCGGCGGGCAGGGGGGGACTACGAGCAGTACTTC. Looking up the rest from reference TRBV19 and TRBJ2-7 gives the full variable domain: DGGITQSPKYLFRKEGQNVTLSCEQNLNHDAMYWYRQDPGQGLRLIYYSQIVNDFQKGDIAEGYSVSREKKESFPLTVTSAQKNPTAFYLCASRRAGGDYEQYFGPGTRLTVT.

The chain is built from TRBV7-9 and TRBJ1-1, with a weak D call TRBD1 (5 bases). Trimming shortened V by 2 bases and J by 1 base, and 11 bases separated the two germline ends. Germline CDR1 SEHNR, CDR2 FQNEAQ (reference sequence). This CDR3 region has 15 residues. The DNA of the CDR3 is TGTGCCAGCAGCTTACAAAGAACAGGGAACACTGAAGCTTTCTTT. Its translation: CASSLQRTGNTEAFF.

This clonotype was found a few times. This rearrangement joins TRBV7-8 to TRBJ1-5, with D unresolved. The CDR3 totals 14 residues. V lost 6 bases to trimming and J lost 7 bases, with 16 bases between them. Germline V gene lookup returns CDR1 SGHVS and CDR2 FQNEAQ. The CDR3 coding sequence is TGTGCCAGCAGTGATGCGGAAAGTCCCCAGCCCCAGCATTTT. This sequence encodes CASSDAESPQPQHF.

The rearrangement uses TRBV12-3 or TRBV12-4 and TRBJ2-5; 12 bases align to TRBD2. The junction had 8 bases not matched to a gene; V was cut back by 2 bases and J by 4 bases. CDR3 length equals 17 residues. This chain's CDR3 is CASSLRTSGTWGETQYF. The CDR3 bases are TGTGCCAGCAGTTTAAGGACTAGCGGGACTTGGGGAGAGACCCAGTACTTC.

Note on this clonotype: The CDR3 does not end in the conserved phenylalanine or tryptophan, so this is likely a read error. Because the CDR3's place on the DNA is in doubt, the DNA is left out and the CDR3 is given as listed by TCRdb. This chain uses TRBV7-9 with TRBJ2-3; whether TRBD1, the table's D call, matches the DNA was not checked. Per germline, CDR1 SEHNR and CDR2 FQNEAQ (reference sequence). The CDR3 adds up to 13 amino acids, both ends counted. CDR3 sequence reads: CASGVVPGEPYFL.

With respect to this clonotype: The junction does not match germline at one end; this may be a read error. V usage is TRBV5-1 and J usage is TRBJ2-7, with D possibly matching TRBD1 (7 bases). The CDR3 is 15 residues long. Per the germline V gene, CDR1 is SGHRS and CDR2 is YFSETQ. The CDR3 region is CASSLWGDSSYGQYF. As DNA, the CDR3 is TGCGCCAGCAGCTTGTGGGGGGACAGCTCCTACGGGCAGTACTTC.

On this clonotype itself: A read error may account for a junction end that differs from germline. V and J are TRBV7-8 and TRBJ2-1; D assignment may be TRBD1 or TRBD2 (6 bases each). This CDR3 is 15 amino acids long. Per the germline V gene, CDR1 is SGHVS and CDR2 is FQNEAQ. This CDR3 is CASSLATGADTEHFF. In DNA, the CDR3 is TGTGCCAGCAGCCTAGCGACAGGAGCCGATACGGAGCATTTCTTC.

V gene TRBV7-8 combines with J gene TRBJ1-2; 8 bases align to TRBD1. V dropped 3 bases and J dropped 9; count of bases not matched to a gene: 12. Looked up from germline, CDR1 is SGHVS and CDR2 is FQNEAQ. This CDR3 has 15 residues. As DNA, the CDR3 is TGTGCCAGCAGCTTGGCAGGGGGCGCCGATCATCGCTACACCTTC. Protein product: CASSLAGGADHRYTF.

About this clonotype: Lacking the conserved final phenylalanine or tryptophan, this CDR3 likely reflects a read error. The DNA is omitted, as the CDR3 cannot be located on it reliably, and the CDR3 follows TCRdb's listing. The J gene is TRBJ2-6, the V gene TRBV15; the D segment call TRBD2 is taken from the table without a DNA check. The germline V gene encodes CDR1 LNHNV and CDR2 YYDKDF (reference sequence). The CDR3 is 17 amino acids in total, end residues counted. The CDR3 reads CASSLRRVPSGANFRTV.

About this clonotype itself: The final CDR3 position lacks the conserved phenylalanine or tryptophan, pointing to a likely read error. The DNA is omitted, as the CDR3 cannot be located on it reliably, and the CDR3 follows TCRdb's listing. The rearrangement uses TRBV7-3 and TRBJ2-3. CDR1 is SGHTA, CDR2 FQGTGA, per germline. The CDR3 is made up of 13 amino acids, end residues included. This CDR3 is CTSSSGDSGSKNP.

As concerns this clonotype: The germline gene is not matched at one end of the junction; a read error may be the cause. The chain recombines TRBV7-2 with TRBJ1-5; TRBD1 is a possible D gene (5 bases). The CDR3 extends over 14 amino acids. The V gene's germline CDR1 is SGHTA and CDR2 FQGNSA. Written as DNA, the CDR3 is TGCGCCAGCAGCTTGGCGCCAGGGAATCAGCCCCAGCATTTT. Translated: CASSLAPGNQPQHF.